The 27 T cell receptor beta chains listed next were all sequenced from one sample in a study of T cells in Graves' hyperthyroidism and ophthalmopathy. From RNA transcripts, TCR beta CDR3 regions were amplified. In the first-round RT-PCR of the TCR CDR3, the HTBI primer set was used. Each CDR3 protein is one row after TCRdb ran MiXCR on the multiplex PCR reads. Of about 98,000 distinct CDR3 sequences listed, roughly 37% are singletons. Sequencing was carried out using peripheral blood or thyroid tissue (not recorded which). The receptor set was obtained from a woman between 25 and 40 years old with Graves' hyperthyroidism.

The rearrangement joins TRBV29-1 to TRBJ1-2, with a tentative D call TRBD1 (5 bases). This CDR3 contains 12 residues. Trimming took off 6 bases at V and 2 bases at J, with 10 bases between the two ends. Per the germline V gene, CDR1 is SQVTM and CDR2 is ANQGSEA. The CDR3 sequence: CSVWPGNYGYTF. CDR3 coding DNA: TGCAGCGTCTGGCCAGGGAACTATGGCTACACCTTC.

This chain connects TRBV6-1 to TRBJ2-7, with 12 nucleotides matching TRBD2. The V and J ends lost 9 bases and 2 bases, in that order; junction bases with no gene match: 2. The CDR3 runs to 13 residues. Germline assignment: CDR1 MNHNS and CDR2 SASEGT. CDR3 region: CASLAGGTYEQYF. CDR3 DNA: TGTGCCAGTCTAGCGGGAGGGACCTACGAGCAGTACTTC.

CDR3 amino acids: CASSKGQGTDTQYF. In DNA form, the CDR3 reads TGTGCCAGCAGCAAAGGACAGGGTACAGATACGCAGTATTTT. V and J are TRBV5-6 and TRBJ2-3; 8 nucleotides agree with TRBD1. V shed 4 bases, J shed 3 bases, and the junction held 4 bases outside the gene matches. CDR3 length: 14 residues. The V gene's germline CDR1 is SGHDT and CDR2 YYEEEE.

This clonotype showed up many times. This sequence joins TRBV7-8 and TRBJ2-7; D unclear. The germline V and J ends were trimmed by 3 bases and 0 bases, with 3 bases remaining between them. Germline V gene lookup returns CDR1 SGHVS and CDR2 FQNEAQ. CDR3 size: 12 residues. As DNA, the CDR3 is TGTGCCAGCAGCTTCACCTCCTACGAGCAGTACTTC. Translated: CASSFTSYEQYF.

This clonotype was seen repeatedly, ten times or more. The V and J genes are TRBV19 and TRBJ1-1; D perhaps matches TRBD1 (6 bases). Per the germline V gene, CDR1 is LNHDA and CDR2 is SQIVND (reference sequence). The CDR3 has 12 amino acids. The ends were cut back, 9 bases at V and 5 bases at J, with 13 bases in the middle. CDR3 loop: CASGGRWTEAFF. The CDR3 DNA is TGTGCCAGCGGGGGGCGATGGACTGAAGCTTTCTTT.

This clonotype was seen many times. The rearrangement links TRBV7-3 to TRBJ1-1; 8 nucleotides align to TRBD1. Trimming at V came to 8 bases and at J to 5 bases, leaving 4 bases not matched to a gene. This CDR3 has 12 residues. Germline values: CDR1 SGHTA, CDR2 FQGTGA. CDR3 in amino acids: CASSGQVTEAFF. Here the CDR3 DNA reads TGTGCCAGCTCGGGACAGGTAACTGAAGCTTTCTTT.

In this sample, this clonotype turned up a few times. This chain links TRBV28 with TRBJ2-7; 14 positions agree with TRBD2. V dropped 6 bases and J dropped 2; count of bases not matched to a gene: 9. This CDR3 has 17 amino acids. The germline V gene encodes CDR1 MDHEN and CDR2 SYDVKM. The CDR3 sequence: CASRGTSGSTNPYEQYF. In DNA form, the CDR3 reads TGTGCCAGCAGAGGGACTAGCGGGAGCACTAATCCCTACGAGCAGTACTTC.

The chain has TRBV6-6 and TRBJ1-2; no firm D call. The V and J ends lost 6 bases and 7 bases respectively, with 15 bases between them. CDR1 is MNHNY, CDR2 SVGAGI, per germline (reference sequence). The CDR3 loop spans 13 amino acids. The CDR3: CASRQGYGCGYTF. The CDR3 nucleotides are TGTGCCAGCAGACAAGGTTACGGATGTGGCTACACCTTC.

This clonotype was counted at least ten times. V usage is TRBV6-5 and J usage is TRBJ1-2; D is undetermined. Between the trimmed V and J ends, which lost 5 bases and 14 bases, there was a span of 15 bases. The germline CDR1 and CDR2 sequences are MNHEY and SVGAGI. The CDR3 contains 11 residues. The CDR3 coding sequence is TGTGCCAGCAGTGTCGGAGACCCAAGAACCTTC. Protein: CASSVGDPRTF.

This rearrangement joins TRBV29-1 to TRBJ1-2; 8 bases match TRBD1. The CDR3 has 13 amino acids. The trim removed 4 bases at V and 8 bases at J, leaving 9 bases unmatched. The germline gives CDR1 SQVTM, CDR2 ANQGSEA. The CDR3 nucleotides are TGCAGCGTTGTCGGGCAGGGGGCGGAAGGCTACACCTTC. Its translation is CSVVGQGAEGYTF.

This clonotype was found a few times. This sequence joins TRBV7-9 and TRBJ2-2; D uncertain. Trimming took off 6 bases at V and 4 bases at J, with 12 bases between the two ends. In germline, CDR1 is SEHNR, CDR2 FQNEAQ (reference sequence). This CDR3 comprises 14 residues. The CDR3: CASSPPPGTGELFF. In DNA form, the CDR3 reads TGTGCCAGCAGTCCCCCCCCCGGCACCGGGGAGCTGTTTTTT.

This clonotype was seen ten or more times. The V and J genes are TRBV7-9 and TRBJ1-1; 10 positions agree with TRBD1. Germline CDR1 is SEHNR and CDR2 is FQNEAQ (reference sequence). V gave up 1 base and J gave up 6 bases; unmatched junction bases: 5. This CDR3 is built from 15 residues. This CDR3 is CASSLGTGGFPEAFF. CDR3 nucleotides: TGTGCCAGCAGCTTAGGGACAGGGGGATTTCCTGAAGCTTTCTTT.

The sample holds many counts of this clonotype. The V and J genes are TRBV7-2 and TRBJ1-1; D not resolved. Germline V gene lookup returns CDR1 SGHTA and CDR2 FQGNSA. The CDR3 is 13 residues long. The V gene lost 5 bases and the J gene lost 7 bases, with 14 bases spanning the gap. Here the CDR3 reads CASSTRMGGEAFF. The CDR3 DNA reads TGTGCCAGCAGCACTCGGATGGGCGGTGAAGCTTTCTTT.

Note on this clonotype: Being one base from a much bigger clone, this may be a read error. The V gene is TRBV9, the J gene TRBJ1-2, with 11 bases identical to TRBD1. Germline V lookup: CDR1 SGDLS, CDR2 YYNGEE. The CDR3 has 15 residues. Written as DNA, the CDR3 is TGTGCCAGCAGCCTCGGACAGGGGGCGGGGTATGGCCACACCTTC. As protein: CASSLGQGAGYGHTF.

This clonotype has at least ten counts. The chain uses TRBV30 and TRBJ2-7, with 7 bases fitting TRBD2. This CDR3 is 14 amino acids long. Losses at the gene ends were 4 bases for V and 2 bases for J; bases not matched to a gene: 8. CDR1 GTSNPN and CDR2 SVGIG come from the germline V gene (reference sequence). The CDR3 DNA sequence: TGTGCCTGGAAAGGGTCTAGCGGTGCCTACGAGCAGTACTTC. Residues: CAWKGSSGAYEQYF.

This clonotype has more than one count but fewer than ten. The chain's CDR3 is CASSSPIVREAPYEQYF. The CDR3 DNA reads as TGTGCCAGCAGCAGCCCCATTGTGCGGGAGGCCCCTTACGAGCAGTACTTC. V and J are TRBV28 and TRBJ2-7, with TRBD2 identical over 8 bases. Germline values: CDR1 MDHEN, CDR2 SYDVKM. This CDR3 is 17 amino acids long. The V gene end was trimmed by 6 bases and the J gene end by 4 bases; junction bases not matched to a gene: 17.

This clonotype appeared many times. The V gene is TRBV6-6, the J gene TRBJ2-5; a possible D gene is TRBD1 (8 bases). From germline, CDR1 is MNHNY and CDR2 SVGAGI (reference sequence). V lost 2 bases and J lost 3, with 13 bases in between. CDR3 length: 15 residues. The CDR3 loop is CASSYPQGGKETQYF. The CDR3 DNA is TGTGCCAGCAGTTACCCACAGGGGGGGAAAGAGACCCAGTACTTC.

This clonotype was counted ten times or more. The chain uses TRBV7-9 and TRBJ1-5, with D possibly being TRBD1 (5 bases). This CDR3 spans 14 amino acids. Trimming cost V 4 bases and J 6 bases, with 13 bases left between them. CDR1 is SEHNR and CDR2 is FQNEAQ in the germline V gene (reference sequence). Here the CDR3 DNA reads TGTGCCAGCAGCTCCTCCGCGGGGGGTCAGCCCCAGCATTTT. Its translation: CASSSSAGGQPQHF.

The CDR3: CSASLDPGQSRNSPLHF. For the CDR3, the DNA is TGCAGTGCTAGCTTAGATCCGGGACAGTCCCGTAATTCACCCCTCCACTTT. V usage is TRBV20-1 and J usage is TRBJ1-6; TRBD1 matches at 7 bases. The V gene end was trimmed by 3 bases and the J gene end by 6 bases; junction bases not matched to a gene: 14. The germline CDR1 and CDR2 sequences are DFQATT and SNEGSKA (reference sequence). The CDR3 is made up of 17 amino acids.

This clonotype was observed many times. The CDR3 DNA reads as TGTGCCAGCAGCTTGTACGCTGCGGCTTTCTTT. This translates into CASSLYAAAFF. The chain recombines TRBV5-5 with TRBJ1-1; no clear D. Trimming shortened V by 1 base and J by 11 bases, and 9 bases separated the two germline ends. The CDR3 covers 11 residues. Germline CDR1 reads SGHKS; CDR2 reads YYEKEE (reference sequence).

V gene TRBV5-1 combines with J gene TRBJ2-7; D ambiguous. V lost 2 bases to trimming and J lost 0 bases, with 6 bases between them. Germline V CDR1 and CDR2: SGHRS, YFSETQ. There are 13 residues in the CDR3. The CDR3 nucleotides read TGCGCCAGCAGCTTCGATGCCTCCTACGAGCAGTACTTC. Its protein is CASSFDASYEQYF.

This clonotype was seen at least ten times. The rearrangement uses TRBV28 and TRBJ1-1, with TRBD1 matching over 7 bases. Germline V CDR1 and CDR2: MDHEN, SYDVKM. The CDR3 has 13 amino acids. With V trimmed by 6 bases and J by 5 bases, 6 bases remained unmatched. The CDR3 DNA reads TGTGCCAGCAGCCAGGGGGGGAATACTGAAGCTTTCTTT. Translated: CASSQGGNTEAFF.

V and J are TRBV5-1 and TRBJ2-7; 9 bases map to TRBD2. Per the germline V gene, CDR1 is SGHRS and CDR2 is YFSETQ. This CDR3 comprises 15 residues. V shed 1 base, J shed 3 bases, and the junction held 5 bases outside the gene matches. CDR3 amino acids: CASSLIGTSSYEQYF. The CDR3 nucleotides read TGCGCCAGCAGCTTGATCGGGACTAGCAGCTACGAGCAGTACTTC. Full variable domain (rest looked up from reference TRBV5-1 and TRBJ2-7): KAGVTQTPRYLIKTRGQQVTLSCSPISGHRSVSWYQQTPGQGLQFLFEYFSETQRNKGNFPGRFSGRQFSNSRSEMNVSTLELGDSALYLCASSLIGTSSYEQYFGPGTRLTVT.

With regard to this clonotype: The CDR3 end shows no conserved phenylalanine or tryptophan, and so a read error is likely. No DNA is shown, since the ends of the CDR3 on it are uncertain; the CDR3 is the one TCRdb lists. This rearrangement joins TRBV15 to TRBJ1-2; the DNA was not used to check the table's D call, TRBD1. From its first to its last residue, the CDR3 has 14 amino acids. Germline V lookup: CDR1 LNHNV, CDR2 YYDKDF (reference sequence). CDR3 protein: CATSREVGTGGYPS.

The CDR3 nucleotides read TGTGCCAGCAGCCGAGGACAGTACGCGAACACCGGGGAGACCCAGTACTTC. It encodes CASSRGQYANTGETQYF. The rearrangement joins TRBV7-9 to TRBJ2-5; the D gene is possibly TRBD1 (6 bases). Trimming left V 5 bases short and J 5 bases short, with 24 bases between. Germline V lookup: CDR1 SEHNR, CDR2 FQNEAQ (reference sequence). This CDR3 is built from 17 residues.

This clonotype was recorded many times. The chain carries TRBV20-1 and TRBJ1-6; no firm D call. Germline values: CDR1 DFQATT, CDR2 SNEGSKA (reference sequence). The CDR3 runs 16 residues. V shed 2 bases and J shed 4 bases, with 15 bases lying between them. The DNA of the CDR3 is TGCAGTGCTAGATCTGGGGAGGCGGGGTATAATTCACCCCTCCACTTT. Translating gives CSARSGEAGYNSPLHF.

The table lists this clonotype with many counts. The genes are TRBV7-8 and TRBJ1-5; TRBD1 is a possible D gene (5 bases). Trimming took off 6 bases at V and 4 bases at J, with 10 bases between the two ends. This CDR3 is 13 amino acids long. CDR1 SGHVS and CDR2 FQNEAQ come from the germline V gene. The CDR3 region is CASSQDRNQPQHF. The CDR3 coding sequence is TGTGCCAGCAGTCAAGACAGAAATCAGCCCCAGCATTTT.